Given below is one T cell receptor (beta chain) in context. The entry originates in a study of blood T cell repertoires in COVID-19. Overall study context: The United States, Italy and Spain supplied acute and convalescent COVID-19 samples. The analysed material was cDNA or gDNA that came from T cells, B-cell-depleted T cells, or PBMCs.

Trimming stripped 4 bases from V and 7 bases from J, with 10 bases between. The CDR3 length is 12 residues. Germline assignment: CDR1 SNHLY and CDR2 FYNNEI. Source study methods: Reference gene primer amplification in the assay estimated nucleated cell counts. Produced via immunoSEQ multiplex PCR; TCRdb's table is partial and in-frame only. V, J and clone size are taken as reported in that table, and D and trimming were inferred from the DNA itself. This table has approximately 200,000 clones, roughly 84% appearing once. The sequence came from a woman aged 55-70 years who had recovered from COVID-19. Sequenced material: peripheral blood. The chain is built from TRBV2 and TRBJ1-2, with D unclear. The CDR3 region is CASSANIGGYTF. The DNA for the CDR3 is TGTGCCAGCAGTGCTAATATCGGTGGCTACACCTTC.